These 14 T cell receptor beta chains share one sample of origin, sequenced in a study of T cells after yellow fever vaccination. TCRdb redid the calling of the 5' RACE reads with MiXCR, one entry per CDR3 protein. Among roughly 340,000 distinct CDR3 sequences, 3.5% to 4.5% were seen once, and the ten largest hold approximately 25%. The sample consisted of PBMCs, taken 5 days after the yellow fever booster vaccination. All receptors derive from a man in his late teens or twenties who received the YFV17D yellow fever vaccine.

In its sample, this clonotype was seen many times. For the CDR3, the DNA is TGTGCCAGCAGCTTAACGGAAGGGGAGCAGTTCTTC. This codes for CASSLTEGEQFF. This chain joins TRBV7-3 and TRBJ2-1; the D is unclear. V was clipped by 0 bases and J by 10 bases, with 7 bases between them. CDR3 length equals 12 residues. CDR1 is SGHTA, CDR2 FQGTGA, per germline.

This clonotype was counted a few times. The rearrangement uses TRBV20-1 and TRBJ2-6; D possibly corresponds to TRBD1 (5 bases). The germline V gene encodes CDR1 DFQATT and CDR2 SNEGSKA (reference sequence). This CDR3 region has 14 residues. Trimming removed 8 bases from V and 2 bases from J, with 13 bases in between. The CDR3 DNA follows: TGCAGTACCTTTGGGGCGGCTGGGGCCAACGTCCTGACTTTC. Translation gives CSTFGAAGANVLTF.

Of note for this clonotype: A much larger clone lies a single base off, so this may be a read error. This chain connects TRBV6-1 to TRBJ1-4; the D is unclear. The CDR3 extends over 15 amino acids. CDR1 MNHNS and CDR2 SASEGT come from the germline V gene. V gave up 3 bases and J gave up 5 bases, with 13 bases separating them. In nucleotides, the CDR3 is TGTGCCAGCAGTGATCTCGGTGCCGCGAATGAAAAACTGTTTTTT. Translation gives CASSDLGAANEKLFF.

This clonotype was picked up a small number of times. The chain recombines TRBV6-6 with TRBJ1-5; 12 bases align to TRBD1. The V gene end was trimmed by 5 bases and the J gene end by 6 bases; junction bases not matched to a gene: 5. Germline V lookup: CDR1 MNHNY, CDR2 SVGAGI (reference sequence). The CDR3 is 15 amino acids. CDR3 amino acids: CASSQGQGASQPQHF. The CDR3 coding sequence is TGTGCCAGCAGTCAGGGACAGGGGGCCAGTCAGCCCCAGCATTTT.

This clonotype was seen repeatedly, ten times or more. The chain recombines TRBV4-1 with TRBJ1-4, with D perhaps matching TRBD1 (6 bases). The CDR3 length is 16 residues. Trimming cost V 1 base and J 6 bases, with 15 bases left between them. CDR1 MGHRA and CDR2 YSYEKL come from the germline V gene. CDR3 sequence: CASSQVGAVWDEKLFF. The DNA of the CDR3 is TGCGCCAGCAGCCAAGTGGGGGCTGTATGGGATGAAAAACTGTTTTTT.

Only a few counts were recorded for this clonotype. The chain couples TRBV29-1 to TRBJ2-7, with D perhaps matching TRBD2 (7 bases). The CDR3 has 13 residues. The germline CDR1 and CDR2 sequences are SQVTM and ANQGSEA. Trimming removed 6 bases from V and 2 bases from J, with 14 bases in between. Here the CDR3 DNA reads TGCAGCGTCGGGGGGCAGGTTACCTACGAGCAGTACTTC. Protein sequence: CSVGGQVTYEQYF.

The CDR3 loop reads CASSLAGKGRGPSDTQYF. The DNA of the CDR3 is TGTGCCAGCAGCTTAGCGGGAAAGGGGAGGGGTCCCTCGGATACGCAGTATTTT. This chain uses TRBV7-2 with TRBJ2-3, with 7 nucleotides matching TRBD2. CDR1 is SGHTA and CDR2 is FQGNSA in the germline V gene. V was clipped by 0 bases and J by 6 bases; unmatched bases: 15. The CDR3 spans 18 residues.

This clonotype came up a few times. The rearrangement joins TRBV6-5 to TRBJ2-1; unclear D gene. Between the trimmed V and J ends, which lost 2 bases and 0 bases, there was a span of 11 bases. CDR3 length equals 16 residues. Per the germline V gene, CDR1 is MNHEY and CDR2 is SVGAGI. CDR3 nucleotide sequence: TGTGCCAGCAGTTACCGTAGTCTGAGCTCCTACAATGAGCAGTTCTTC. It specifies CASSYRSLSSYNEQFF.

A few counts support this clonotype. V usage is TRBV5-1 and J usage is TRBJ2-3; no clear D. Germline V gene lookup returns CDR1 SGHRS and CDR2 YFSETQ. The CDR3 length is 15 residues. With 1 base removed from V and 6 bases from J, the gap between germline ends came to 15 bases. DNA for the CDR3: TGCGCCAGCAGCTTGCTTCCAGGTTCATGGGATACGCAGTATTTT. Translated: CASSLLPGSWDTQYF. Full variable domain (outside the CDR3, taken from reference TRBV5-1 and TRBJ2-3): KAGVTQTPRYLIKTRGQQVTLSCSPISGHRSVSWYQQTPGQGLQFLFEYFSETQRNKGNFPGRFSGRQFSNSRSEMNVSTLELGDSALYLCASSLLPGSWDTQYFGPGTRLTVL.

This clonotype was detected only a few times. The chain uses TRBV6-2 or TRBV6-3 and TRBJ2-7; D is perhaps TRBD1 (5 bases). CDR3 length: 16 amino acids. The V end was cut by 2 bases, the J end by 4 bases, with 18 bases between. Germline CDR1 MNHEY, CDR2 SVGEGT. For the CDR3, the DNA is TGTGCCAGCAGTTACCGCCACCCCCCGGCAGGGTACGAGCAGTACGTC. It translates to CASSYRHPPAGYEQYV.

This clonotype was counted ten times or more. The chain couples TRBV11-2 to TRBJ2-4, with D uncertain. The CDR3 totals 14 residues. Germline V gene data show CDR1 as SGHAT and CDR2 as FQNNGV. V was shortened by 5 bases and J by 0 bases, with 8 bases between the two germline ends. The CDR3 bases are TGTGCCAGCAGCCGACACTTAGCCAAAAACATTCAGTACTTC. Translating gives CASSRHLAKNIQYF.

V usage is TRBV29-1 and J usage is TRBJ2-3; the D gene is possibly TRBD2 (5 bases). V was shortened by 3 bases and J by 0 bases, with 7 bases between the two germline ends. Germline CDR1 reads SQVTM; CDR2 reads ANQGSEA. The CDR3 sequence is 13 residues long. CDR3 sequence: CSVDGESTDTQYF. In DNA form, the CDR3 reads TGCAGCGTTGACGGGGAAAGCACAGATACGCAGTATTTT.

Ten or more counts support this clonotype. This sequence joins TRBV20-1 and TRBJ2-2; TRBD2 is a possible D gene (5 bases). V lost 1 base, J lost 0 bases, and 12 bases lay in between. Germline V gene data show CDR1 as DFQATT and CDR2 as SNEGSKA (reference sequence). The CDR3 extends over 16 amino acids. CDR3 sequence reads: CSARGLAGANTGELFF. CDR3 DNA: TGCAGTGCTAGAGGGTTGGCGGGCGCGAACACCGGGGAGCTGTTTTTT.

V gene TRBV19 combines with J gene TRBJ1-2, with D possibly TRBD1 on 5 matching bases. Trimming cost V 3 bases and J 6 bases, with 14 bases left between them. This CDR3 is built from 14 residues. Germline CDR1 and CDR2: LNHDA and SQIVND (reference sequence). The CDR3 DNA is TGTGCCAGTAGTATTGAGGGGAGGAGGAATGGCTACACCTTC. Encoded protein: CASSIEGRRNGYTF.